These 16 T cell receptor beta chains came from one sample sequenced in a study of human T cells and chemical hapten exposure. TCRdb reanalysed the RACE reads using MiXCR and keeps one entry per CDR3 protein. The repertoire holds around 120,000 distinct CDR3 sequences, with around 15% as singletons. Time point defined: patch test 1, 2 weeks after DPC sensitization. The treatment here: therapeutic diphenylcyclopropenone sensitization with weekly scalp DPC. This material consisted of whole blood, taken in connection with sensitization to the hapten diphenylcyclopropenone (DPC). The receptors stem from a man between 18 and 35 years old with alopecia areata. Some clones in this sample may be carry-over from other donors' samples.

The chain employs TRBV5-1 and TRBJ1-1, with 8 bases aligning to TRBD1. The junction had 9 bases not matched to a gene; V was cut back by 3 bases and J by 5 bases. Germline lookup yields CDR1 SGHRS and CDR2 YFSETQ. The CDR3 covers 15 residues. CDR3 amino acids: CASSSAPGGETEAFF. The CDR3 region has the DNA TGCGCCAGCAGCTCTGCTCCAGGGGGCGAAACTGAAGCTTTCTTT. The variable domain in full, completed from reference TRBV5-1 and TRBJ1-1, reads KAGVTQTPRYLIKTRGQQVTLSCSPISGHRSVSWYQQTPGQGLQFLFEYFSETQRNKGNFPGRFSGRQFSNSRSEMNVSTLELGDSALYLCASSSAPGGETEAFFGQGTRLTVV.

This clonotype was counted only a few times. The V gene is TRBV7-9, the J gene TRBJ2-1; a possible D gene is TRBD1 (5 bases). This CDR3 spans 14 amino acids. The germline CDR1 and CDR2 sequences are SEHNR and FQNEAQ (reference sequence). Trimming stripped 3 bases from V and 1 base from J, with 7 bases between. The CDR3 region is CASSFRVSYNEQFF. In DNA form, the CDR3 reads TGTGCCAGCAGCTTCAGGGTATCCTACAATGAGCAGTTCTTC.

The chain uses TRBV12-3 or TRBV12-4 and TRBJ1-1; D may be TRBD1 (5 bases). V lost 7 bases, J lost 4 bases, and 13 bases lay in between. The length of the CDR3 is 13 residues. CDR3 in DNA: TGTGCCAGCACCTTGGGAGGGGCCACTGAAGCTTTCTTT. This gives the protein CASTLGGATEAFF.

The gene calls are TRBV20-1 and TRBJ2-5; TRBD2 aligns across 12 bases. The CDR3 sequence is 14 residues long. Losses at the gene ends were 6 bases for V and 7 bases for J; bases not matched to a gene: 9. The germline V gene has CDR1 DFQATT and CDR2 SNEGSKA (reference sequence). CDR3 loop: CSANPGLAGRTQYF. The CDR3 DNA sequence: TGCAGTGCCAATCCGGGACTAGCGGGTAGGACCCAGTACTTC.

This chain joins TRBV3-1 and TRBJ2-7; D is perhaps TRBD1 (5 bases). Germline V CDR1 and CDR2: LGHDT, YNNKEL (reference sequence). The CDR3 has 14 residues. V gave up 3 bases and J gave up 2 bases, with 11 bases separating them. The CDR3: CASSQQGFTYEQYF. CDR3 nucleotide sequence: TGTGCCAGCAGCCAGCAGGGTTTCACCTACGAGCAGTACTTC.

This chain connects TRBV4-2 to TRBJ2-2, with D unclear. The CDR3 extends over 14 amino acids. Trimming left V 0 bases short and J 3 bases short, with 5 bases between. Germline V gene data show CDR1 as LGHNA and CDR2 as YNFKEQ. CDR3 protein: CASSQEPDTGELFF. In nucleotides, the CDR3 is TGTGCCAGCAGCCAAGAGCCCGACACCGGGGAGCTGTTTTTT.

This clonotype was seen a handful of times. The chain recombines TRBV12-3 or TRBV12-4 with TRBJ2-2; 9 bases match TRBD2. The ends lost 5 bases at V and 6 bases at J; junction bases unmatched: 10. The CDR3 sequence is 16 residues long. The CDR3 loop is CASSPAGGTPPGELFF. CDR3 nucleotides: TGTGCCAGCAGTCCTGCGGGGGGGACCCCCCCCGGGGAGCTGTTTTTT.

The chain uses TRBV29-1 and TRBJ1-4, with 8 bases lining up with TRBD1. From germline, CDR1 is SQVTM and CDR2 ANQGSEA. The trim removed 1 base at V and 14 bases at J, leaving 6 bases unmatched. The CDR3 spans 12 residues. In nucleotides, the CDR3 is TGCAGCGTTGAAGTGACAGGGGCCCTCCTGTTTTTT. It codes for CSVEVTGALLFF.

On this clonotype: Since a much larger clone is just one base distant, this may be a read error. The J gene is TRBJ1-1, the V gene TRBV14; D is possibly TRBD1 (6 bases). CDR3 size: 14 residues. Germline loops: CDR1 SGHDN, CDR2 FVKESK. The CDR3 here is CASSSTGLNTGAFF. The DNA for the CDR3 is TGTGCCAGCAGCTCGACAGGTCTTAACACTGGAGCTTTCTTT. The whole variable domain, remainder taken from reference TRBV14 and TRBJ1-1, is EAGVTQFPSHSVIEKGQTVTLRCDPISGHDNLYWYRRVMGKEIKFLLHFVKESKQDESGMPNNRFLAERTGGTYSTLKVQPAELEDSGVYFCASSSTGLNTGAFFGQGTRLTVV.

The table lists this clonotype with a few counts. The genes are TRBV18 and TRBJ2-3; D not certain. The V gene lost 1 base and the J gene lost 0 bases, with 5 bases spanning the gap. CDR1 and CDR2 (germline): KGHSH, LQKENI. There are 14 residues in the CDR3. The CDR3: CASSPLASTDTQYF. The CDR3 DNA follows: TGTGCCAGCTCACCACTAGCTAGCACAGATACGCAGTATTTT.

This clonotype was seen many times. This chain joins TRBV29-1 and TRBJ2-1; 10 nucleotides line up with TRBD1. CDR3 length equals 13 residues. The V and J ends lost 6 bases and 7 bases, in that order; junction bases with no gene match: 6. The germline V gene has CDR1 SQVTM and CDR2 ANQGSEA. CDR3 amino acids: CSVGWTGGNEQFF. In nucleotides, the CDR3 is TGCAGCGTCGGATGGACAGGGGGGAATGAGCAGTTCTTC.

This clonotype was counted at least ten times. The chain links TRBV24-1 to TRBJ1-1; TRBD1 aligns across 11 bases. CDR3 length: 13 residues. Germline V lookup: CDR1 KGHDR, CDR2 SFDVKD. V trimming: 9 bases; J trimming: 11 bases; junction bases outside the gene matches: 10. DNA for the CDR3: TGTGCCACCGCGGACCGGGACAGGGGGAACGCTTTCTTT. As protein: CATADRDRGNAFF.

This clonotype was detected many times. The genes are TRBV11-2 and TRBJ2-3; TRBD2 might be the D (7 bases). V was trimmed by 4 bases and J by 0 bases, leaving 14 bases between them. Germline V gene lookup returns CDR1 SGHAT and CDR2 FQNNGV. The CDR3 has 16 residues. This CDR3 is CASSSYRGASTDTQYF. The CDR3 DNA sequence: TGTGCCAGCAGCTCCTACCGGGGGGCTAGCACAGATACGCAGTATTTT.

This clonotype was observed a few times. The V call is TRBV5-1, the J call TRBJ2-7, with D uncertain. Germline V gene data show CDR1 as SGHRS and CDR2 as YFSETQ. With 1 base removed from V and 1 base from J, the gap between germline ends came to 3 bases. The CDR3 runs 12 residues. This chain's CDR3 is CASSLPSYEQYV. The CDR3 DNA sequence: TGCGCCAGCAGCTTGCCGTCCTACGAGCAGTACGTC.

This clonotype appeared a few times. J is TRBJ1-5 and V is TRBV9; D is unclear. V was shortened by 3 bases and J by 2 bases, with 9 bases between the two germline ends. CDR1 is SGDLS and CDR2 is YYNGEE in the germline V gene. CDR3 length: 14 residues. Here the CDR3 reads CASSGSIGNQPQHF. CDR3 DNA sequence: TGTGCCAGCAGCGGGTCTATTGGCAATCAGCCCCAGCATTTT.

The table lists this clonotype with many counts. V is TRBV7-9 and J is TRBJ2-7; D is unclear. Germline V gene lookup returns CDR1 SEHNR and CDR2 FQNEAQ (reference sequence). The CDR3 spans 11 residues. V shed 5 bases and J shed 7 bases, with 9 bases lying between them. Here the CDR3 reads CASSVLEEQYF. CDR3 in DNA: TGTGCCAGCAGCGTGTTGGAGGAGCAGTACTTC.